The 24 T cell receptor beta chains below come from one sample, sequenced in a study of persistence of HIV-infected CD4 T cells (dated by TCRdb to 2020 to 2022). Reading the label with the study, this specimen's treatment or condition is: suppressive antiretroviral therapy. A pool of overlapping HIV-1 Gag 15-mer peptides was used at approximately 0.96 ug per peptide per mL for cell stimulation. Memory CD4+ T cells that did not respond, being CD40L-negative, CD69-negative and CD45RO-high, were sorted as memory populations depleted of antigen-responding cells. These receptors' targets are unknown. The immunoSEQ hsTCRB assay version 4 in survey mode was used to sequence TCRbeta repertoires from genomic DNA. In TCRdb, the immuneACCESS table is reduced to in-frame sequences with V and J assigned. These tables do not hold every clone; where another copy was compared, an unresolved V gene accounts for under half, and the others remain unexplained. This sample lists about 40,000 clones; about 80% were detected once. The leading ten clones occupy approximately 15% of the sample.

The sample here was CD4+ T cells sorted from PBMCs after roughly 20-hour stimulation, taken from a patient who received antiretroviral therapy. Taken with the paper, the label for cell subset or site translates to: CD40L-CD69- CD45RO-high memory CD4 T cells not responding to Gag peptides. All receptors come from an adult man with HIV who was CMV-seropositive.

The V and J genes are TRBV7-9 and TRBJ1-1; the D is unclear. The germline gives CDR1 SEHNR, CDR2 FQNEAQ (reference sequence). The CDR3 has 15 residues. V dropped 5 bases and J dropped 1 base, with 14 bases sitting between them. The CDR3 DNA follows: TGTGCCAGCAGCACCCGTTCGGGCCCGAACACTGAAGCTTTCTTT. Protein product: CASSTRSGPNTEAFF.

This clone was picked up one time. DNA of the CDR3: TGTGCCAGCTCTACCGGCGGGGGGACAGATACGCAGTATTTT. Protein sequence: CASSTGGGTDTQYF. The chain links TRBV18 to TRBJ2-3; 8 bases line up with TRBD2. Trimming removed 6 bases from V and 3 bases from J; junction bases left unmatched: 5. Per the germline V gene, CDR1 is KGHSH and CDR2 is LQKENI. The CDR3 has 14 amino acids.

The CDR3 here is CASSRRSVYEQYF. CDR3 nucleotide sequence: TGTGCCAGCAGCCGGAGGAGCGTGTACGAGCAGTACTTC. The rearrangement links TRBV14 to TRBJ2-7; possibly TRBD2 for D (5 bases). The CDR3 runs to 13 residues. Trimming stripped 4 bases from V and 4 bases from J, with 11 bases between. Looked up from germline, CDR1 is SGHDN and CDR2 is FVKESK.

In its sample, this clone was seen a few times. This chain links TRBV5-6 with TRBJ1-6, with D perhaps matching TRBD1 (5 bases). V was trimmed by 0 bases and J by 6 bases, leaving 13 bases between them. The CDR3 consists of 16 residues. In germline, CDR1 is SGHDT, CDR2 YYEEEE. The chain's CDR3 is CASSLGQGGTNSPLHF. CDR3 sequence (DNA): TGTGCCAGCAGCTTGGGGCAGGGAGGTACTAATTCACCCCTCCACTTT.

The chain employs TRBV27 and TRBJ2-2; TRBD1 agrees at 9 bases. V was clipped by 6 bases and J by 5 bases; unmatched bases: 10. Germline CDR1 is MNHEY and CDR2 is SMNVEV (reference sequence). This CDR3 spans 16 amino acids. The CDR3 DNA is TGTGCCAGCAGACTTAAACAGGGGGCTCGGACCGGGGAGCTGTTTTTT. Amino acid sequence: CASRLKQGARTGELFF.

A few counts support this clone. The chain carries TRBV5-5 and TRBJ2-5; 7 bases are a match to TRBD1. The CDR3 has 15 residues. With 2 bases clipped from V and 2 bases from J, the junction kept 6 bases outside the gene matches. CDR1 SGHKS and CDR2 YYEKEE come from the germline V gene (reference sequence). In DNA form, the CDR3 reads TGTGCCAGCAGCTTAGGGAACAGGGGTCAAGAGACCCAGTACTTC. This gives the protein CASSLGNRGQETQYF.

This chain uses TRBV6-5 with TRBJ1-6; 10 nucleotides agree with TRBD1. The length of the CDR3 is 15 residues. CDR1 is MNHEY, CDR2 SVGAGI, per germline. The J segment lost 9 bases and the V segment lost 6 bases, leaving 8 bases of the junction unmatched. The DNA for the CDR3 is TGTGCCAGCAGCCAGACAGGGGGCGGAATTTCACCCCTCCACTTT. This translates into CASSQTGGGISPLHF.

This clone was seen more than once but under ten times. J is TRBJ1-6 and V is TRBV7-8; no reliable D call. Germline CDR1 SGHVS, CDR2 FQNEAQ. Between the trimmed V and J ends, which lost 4 bases and 7 bases, there was a span of 14 bases. The CDR3 is 15 amino acids. The CDR3 loop reads CASSSVDLWNSPLHF. DNA of the CDR3: TGTGCCAGCAGCTCCGTGGACCTTTGGAATTCACCCCTCCACTTT.

V usage is TRBV5-6 and J usage is TRBJ1-1, with D hard to call. The germline CDR1 and CDR2 sequences are SGHDT and YYEEEE. The CDR3 length is 15 residues. V was cut by 5 bases and J by 1 base, with 15 bases left in between. The CDR3 nucleotides read TGTGCCAGCAGACACCGTATTCGGGAGAACACTGAAGCTTTCTTT. This translates into CASRHRIRENTEAFF.

This clone showed up just a few times. This CDR3 reads CASSLAGTGTGELFF. CDR3 DNA: TGTGCCAGCAGCTTGGCCGGGACAGGGACCGGGGAGCTGTTTTTT. The chain is built from TRBV5-4 and TRBJ2-2, with TRBD1 matching over 9 bases. The CDR3 covers 15 residues. Germline CDR1 reads SGHNT; CDR2 reads YYREEE (reference sequence). The junction had 2 bases not matched to a gene; V was cut back by 0 bases and J by 5 bases. The entire variable domain, with the rest obtained from reference TRBV5-4 and TRBJ2-2, is as follows: ETGVTQSPTHLIKTRGQQVTLRCSSQSGHNTVSWYQQALGQGPQFIFQYYREEENGRGNFPPRFSGLQFPNYSSELNVNALELDDSALYLCASSLAGTGTGELFFGEGSRLTVL.

This chain connects TRBV4-1 to TRBJ2-1; 8 bases are a match to TRBD2. The germline gives CDR1 MGHRA, CDR2 YSYEKL. The CDR3 spans 16 residues. Trimming removed 0 bases from V and 4 bases from J; junction bases left unmatched: 5. CDR3 DNA sequence: TGCGCCAGCAGCCAAGATACACAGCGGGGGTACAATGAGCAGTTCTTC. As protein: CASSQDTQRGYNEQFF.

This chain uses TRBV28 with TRBJ1-6, with D hard to call. CDR1 is MDHEN, CDR2 SYDVKM, per germline. This CDR3 region has 15 residues. V was cut by 3 bases and J by 0 bases, with 6 bases left in between. The CDR3 DNA is TGTGCCAGCAGTTTGTATGGCTCCTATAATTCACCCCTCCACTTT. Translating gives CASSLYGSYNSPLHF.

The J gene is TRBJ2-1, the V gene TRBV7-2, with 12 bases fitting TRBD1. The V segment lost 5 bases and the J segment 7 bases; nucleotides outside the gene matches: 12. Germline CDR1 reads SGHTA; CDR2 reads FQGNSA. The CDR3 contains 17 residues. The CDR3 loop reads CASSPHGGTGGMNEQFF. The CDR3 bases are TGTGCCAGCAGCCCACACGGGGGGACAGGGGGCATGAATGAGCAGTTCTTC.

J is TRBJ2-2 and V is TRBV19, with a tentative D call TRBD1 (6 bases). Germline V gene data show CDR1 as LNHDA and CDR2 as SQIVND (reference sequence). V lost 3 bases to trimming and J lost 1 base, with 12 bases between them. The CDR3 consists of 16 residues. The CDR3 here is CASSMKGVLNTGELFF. In DNA, the CDR3 is TGTGCCAGTAGTATGAAGGGGGTACTGAACACCGGGGAGCTGTTTTTT.

V and J are TRBV14 and TRBJ1-1; D gene uncertain. There are 13 residues in the CDR3. From germline, CDR1 is SGHDN and CDR2 FVKESK. The ends were cut back, 4 bases at V and 5 bases at J, with 11 bases in the middle. In nucleotides, the CDR3 is TGTGCCAGCAGCCCATATCGGGGAACTGAAGCTTTCTTT. Translated: CASSPYRGTEAFF.

V usage is TRBV19 and J usage is TRBJ1-2, with a tentative D call TRBD1 (6 bases). Trimming stripped 4 bases from V and 4 bases from J, with 19 bases between. CDR1 and CDR2 (germline): LNHDA, SQIVND (reference sequence). The length of the CDR3 is 16 residues. The CDR3 region is CASSKPLTGTSYGYTF. The DNA of the CDR3 is TGTGCCAGTAGTAAACCCCTAACCGGGACAAGCTATGGCTACACCTTC.

The chain couples TRBV20-1 to TRBJ1-2; D remains unclear. Per germline, CDR1 DFQATT and CDR2 SNEGSKA (reference sequence). V was cut by 4 bases and J by 8 bases, with 11 bases left in between. CDR3 length: 11 amino acids. CDR3 DNA: TGCAGTGCTACAGGAGCTTCCGGCTACACCTTC. This gives the protein CSATGASGYTF.

The gene calls are TRBV7-3 and TRBJ2-1; TRBD2 agrees at 13 bases. Germline V gene lookup returns CDR1 SGHTA and CDR2 FQGTGA. J gave up 8 bases and V 5 bases, and 12 bases lay outside the gene matches. The CDR3 sequence is 17 residues long. The CDR3 sequence is CASSPQGTSGNSDEQFF. Written as DNA, the CDR3 is TGTGCCAGCAGCCCCCAAGGGACTAGCGGGAATAGCGATGAGCAGTTCTTC.

V is TRBV19 and J is TRBJ1-3; 7 positions match TRBD1. CDR3 length: 16 amino acids. Germline trimming cut 5 bases from V and 4 bases from J; bases unmatched to any gene: 11. CDR1 and CDR2 from the germline V gene are LNHDA and SQIVND (reference sequence). The CDR3: CASSLSYRGAGNTIYF. The CDR3 coding sequence is TGTGCCAGTAGTCTCTCTTACAGGGGCGCGGGAAACACCATATATTTT. The full variable domain, in which reference TRBV19 and TRBJ1-3 provide the parts outside the CDR3, is DGGITQSPKYLFRKEGQNVTLSCEQNLNHDAMYWYRQDPGQGLRLIYYSQIVNDFQKGDIAEGYSVSREKKESFPLTVTSAQKNPTAFYLCASSLSYRGAGNTIYFGEGSWLTVV.

The chain combines TRBV3-1 (or the pseudogene TRBV3-2) with TRBJ1-3, with TRBD1 as a possible D gene (6 bases). The CDR3 has 13 residues. Germline V gene data show CDR1 as LGHDT and CDR2 as YNNKEL (reference sequence). Trimming removed 3 bases at V and 4 bases at J, with 7 bases between. The CDR3 here is CASSHGGGNTIYF. DNA for the CDR3: TGTGCCAGCAGCCACGGGGGCGGAAACACCATATATTTT.

The genes are TRBV3-1 (or the pseudogene TRBV3-2) and TRBJ1-2; D is unclear. This CDR3 is built from 13 residues. V was shortened by 4 bases and J by 4 bases, with 10 bases between the two germline ends. Germline CDR1 LGHDT, CDR2 YNNKEL (reference sequence). The CDR3 loop reads CASSPAGLYGYTF. The DNA for the CDR3 is TGTGCCAGCAGCCCGGCGGGCCTCTATGGCTACACCTTC.

V and J are TRBV7-9 and TRBJ1-1, with a tentative D call TRBD1 (6 bases). V was pared by 3 bases and J by 0 bases, with 8 bases between. Looked up from germline, CDR1 is SEHNR and CDR2 is FQNEAQ (reference sequence). This CDR3 is built from 14 residues. The CDR3 DNA reads as TGTGCCAGCAGCTTGACAGGAGTGAACACTGAAGCTTTCTTT. Its translation is CASSLTGVNTEAFF.

CDR3 amino acids: CASSGLAEAFF. As DNA, the CDR3 is TGTGCCAGCTCAGGGTTGGCTGAAGCTTTCTTT. This chain connects TRBV6-5 to TRBJ1-1; TRBD1 is a possible D gene (5 bases). CDR1 MNHEY and CDR2 SVGAGI come from the germline V gene. This CDR3 is 11 amino acids long. The ends were cut back, 8 bases at V and 6 bases at J, with 10 bases in the middle.

This chain links TRBV7-9 with TRBJ2-6; D ambiguous. With 5 bases removed from V and 0 bases from J, the gap between germline ends came to 5 bases. Per germline, CDR1 SEHNR and CDR2 FQNEAQ (reference sequence). This CDR3 contains 14 residues. The CDR3 coding sequence is TGTGCCAGCAGCCGAAGCTCTGGGGCCAACGTCCTGACTTTC. This codes for CASSRSSGANVLTF.